The clone carrying this T cell receptor (beta chain) was counted only a few times. Antigen specificity is unknown. The CDR3 sequence is 13 residues long. The V end lost 8 bases, the J end lost 5 bases, and 15 bases lay between the germline ends. In germline, CDR1 is SNHLY, CDR2 FYNNEI. TCRalpha and TCRbeta libraries used 5'RACE with constant-segment primers and UMIs. MiXCR was run by TCRdb on the 5' RACE reads, yielding one entry per CDR3 protein. The repertoire holds roughly 220,000 distinct CDR3 sequences, with around 9.1% as singletons. The data stem from a study of T-cell memory formation after mild COVID-19. Study-level points and caveats: Shrinking CD4+ clones were chiefly CM and EM; CD8+ ones were chiefly EMRA. Day 15 to 85 contracting clones showed balanced CD4/CD8; later expanders leaned CD4+.

This chain joins TRBV2 and TRBJ2-5; D tentatively fits TRBD1 or TRBD2 (5 bases each). This sequence originates from a man younger than 35 who had mild COVID-19 (a few samples of this study predate the infection). Cell type and time point are not known. The material sequenced was PBMCs or a T cell subset sorted from them (not recorded which). The CDR3 reads CASGAGIAETQYF. CDR3 in DNA: TGTGCCAGCGGCGCAGGGATAGCGGAGACCCAGTACTTC.